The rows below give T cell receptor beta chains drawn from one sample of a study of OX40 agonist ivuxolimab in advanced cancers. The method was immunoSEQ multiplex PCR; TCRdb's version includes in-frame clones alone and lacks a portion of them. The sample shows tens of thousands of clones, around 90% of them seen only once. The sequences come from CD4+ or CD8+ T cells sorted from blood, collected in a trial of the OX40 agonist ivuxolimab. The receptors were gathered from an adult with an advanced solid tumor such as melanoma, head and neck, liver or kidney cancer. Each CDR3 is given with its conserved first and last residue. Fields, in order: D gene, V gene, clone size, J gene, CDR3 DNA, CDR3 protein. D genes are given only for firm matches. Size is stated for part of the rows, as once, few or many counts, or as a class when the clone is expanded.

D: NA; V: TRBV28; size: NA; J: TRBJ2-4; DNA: TGTGCCAGCTTTCCGGCTCTAGCCAAAAACATTCAGTACTTC; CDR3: CASFPALAKNIQYF
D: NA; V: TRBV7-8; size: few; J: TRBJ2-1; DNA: TGTGCCAGCAGCTTAGCGCGGGGGCAGCGCCCGGGGAATGAGCAGTTCTTC; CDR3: CASSLARGQRPGNEQFF
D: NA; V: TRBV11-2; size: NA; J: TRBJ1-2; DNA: TGTGCCAGCAGCCCGAACTGGGGGAGTTCGGGCTACACCTTC; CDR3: CASSPNWGSSGYTF
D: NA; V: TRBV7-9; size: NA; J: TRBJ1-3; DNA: TGTGCCAGCAGCTCCGGCGCGCAGCTTAGCTCTGGAAACACCATATATTTT; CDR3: CASSSGAQLSSGNTIYF
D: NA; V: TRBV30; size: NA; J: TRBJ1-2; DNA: TGTGCCTGGAGTGAGGGGACGGCATATGGCTACACCTTC; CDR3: CAWSEGTAYGYTF
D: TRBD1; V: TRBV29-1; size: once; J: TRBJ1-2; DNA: TGCAGCGTTGACTCAGGGGGCGGTGGCTACACCTTC; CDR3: CSVDSGGGGYTF
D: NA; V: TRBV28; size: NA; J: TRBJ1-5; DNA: TGTGCCAGCAGTTTACCCCCCCTAGGCAATCAGCCCCAGCATTTT; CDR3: CASSLPPLGNQPQHF
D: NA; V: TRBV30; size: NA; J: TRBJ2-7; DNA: TGTGCCTGGGGAGGGAGGTCCTACGAGCAGTACTTC; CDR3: CAWGGRSYEQYF
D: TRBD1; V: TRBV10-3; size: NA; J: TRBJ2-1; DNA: TGTGCCATCAGACCGGGACAGGGCCTCCTGAGCTCCTACAATGAGCAGTTCTTC; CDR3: CAIRPGQGLLSSYNEQFF
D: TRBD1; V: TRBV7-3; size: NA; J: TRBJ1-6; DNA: TGTGCCAGCAGCTTAACTACAGGGGGTAATTCACCCCTCCACTTT; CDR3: CASSLTTGGNSPLHF
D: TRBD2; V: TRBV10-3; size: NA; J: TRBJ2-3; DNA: TGTGCCATCGCCACTAGCGGGGGACCCAACCCGTCCACAGATACGCAGTATTTT; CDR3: CAIATSGGPNPSTDTQYF
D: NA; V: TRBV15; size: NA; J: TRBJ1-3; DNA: TGTGCCACCAGCAGAGACGGGGGCTCTGGAAACACCATATATTTT; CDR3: CATSRDGGSGNTIYF
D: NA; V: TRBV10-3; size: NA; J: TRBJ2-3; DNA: TGTGCCACCGCATTGGAGGCAGATACGCAGTATTTT; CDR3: CATALEADTQYF
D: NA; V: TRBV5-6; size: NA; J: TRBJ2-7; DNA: TGTGCCAGCAGCTCCACCTACGAGCAGTACTTC; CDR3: CASSSTYEQYF
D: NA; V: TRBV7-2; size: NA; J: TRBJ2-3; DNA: TGTGCCAGCAGCTCAGCCGGGGTGCCAGATACGCAGTATTTT; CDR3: CASSSAGVPDTQYF
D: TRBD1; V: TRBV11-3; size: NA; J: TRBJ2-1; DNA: TGTGCCAGCAGCTTAGTGGGACAGGCTACCGGTGAGCAGTTCTTC; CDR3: CASSLVGQATGEQFF
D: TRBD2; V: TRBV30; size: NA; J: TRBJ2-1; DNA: TGTGCCTGGAGTGTGCTGGGACTAGCGGACAACTACAATGAGCAGTTCTTC; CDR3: CAWSVLGLADNYNEQFF
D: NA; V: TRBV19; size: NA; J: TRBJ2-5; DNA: TGTGCCAGTAGTATTGGCCCGATGTGGGAGACCCAGTACTTC; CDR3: CASSIGPMWETQYF
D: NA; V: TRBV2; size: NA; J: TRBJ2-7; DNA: TGTGCCAGCAGTGGGGGGTACGAGCAGTACTTC; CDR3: CASSGGYEQYF
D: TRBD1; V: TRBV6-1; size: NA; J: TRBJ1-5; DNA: TGTGCCTCTTGGACAGGGGCGGTGGGGCAGCCCCAGCATTTT; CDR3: CASWTGAVGQPQHF
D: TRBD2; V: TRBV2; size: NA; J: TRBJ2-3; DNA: TGTGCCAGCAGTTGGGCTAGCGGGAGCAGCACAGATACGCAGTATTTT; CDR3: CASSWASGSSTDTQYF
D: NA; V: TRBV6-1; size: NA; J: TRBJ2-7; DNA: TGTGCCAGCACCCGCCAGTCCTCCTACGAGCAGTACTTC; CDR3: CASTRQSSYEQYF
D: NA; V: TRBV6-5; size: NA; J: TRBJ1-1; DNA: TGTGCCAGCAGTTACGGCGGTCACCCGAACACTGAAGCTTTCTTT; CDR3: CASSYGGHPNTEAFF
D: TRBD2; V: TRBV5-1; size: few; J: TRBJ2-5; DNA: TGCGCCAGCAGCCGGGAGCGGGGAGAGACCCAGTACTTC; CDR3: CASSRERGETQYF
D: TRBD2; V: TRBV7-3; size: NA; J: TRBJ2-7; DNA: TGTGCCAGCAGCTTCAGAGAGCCCGGGACTAGCGGGAGAAAGGTTGGGCAGTACTTC; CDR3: CASSFREPGTSGRKVGQYF
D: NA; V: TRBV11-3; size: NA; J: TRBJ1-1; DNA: TGTGCCAGCAGCTTAGCAGATACAGGCGTGAACACTGAAGCTTTCTTT; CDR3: CASSLADTGVNTEAFF
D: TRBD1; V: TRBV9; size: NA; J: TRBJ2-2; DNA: TGTGCCAGCAGCGTATGGGGTTTCGGGACAGCGAACACCGGGGAGCTGTTTTTT; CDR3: CASSVWGFGTANTGELFF
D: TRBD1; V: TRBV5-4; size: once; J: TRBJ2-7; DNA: TGTGCCAGCAGCCCGGGACAGGGGATCTCCTACGAGCAGTACTTC; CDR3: CASSPGQGISYEQYF
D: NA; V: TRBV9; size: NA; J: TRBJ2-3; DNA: TGTGCCAGCAGCGTTTCATGGGGGCCCGGGACAGATACGCAGTATTTT; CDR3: CASSVSWGPGTDTQYF
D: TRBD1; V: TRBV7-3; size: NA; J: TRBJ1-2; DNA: TGTGCCAGCAGCCTGACAGGGGACTATGGCTACACCTTC; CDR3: CASSLTGDYGYTF
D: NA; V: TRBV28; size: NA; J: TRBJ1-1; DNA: TGTGCCAGCACCATCCTGGGGGGAGAAGGGAGGACTGAAGCTTTCTTT; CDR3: CASTILGGEGRTEAFF
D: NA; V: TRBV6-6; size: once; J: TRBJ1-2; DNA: TGTGCCAGCACCGACGACAGCAGGGGCTATGGCTACACCTTC; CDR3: CASTDDSRGYGYTF
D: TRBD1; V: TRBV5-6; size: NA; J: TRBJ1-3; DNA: TGTGCCAGCAGCAGAGGGACAGGGACTGGAAACACCATATATTTT; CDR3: CASSRGTGTGNTIYF